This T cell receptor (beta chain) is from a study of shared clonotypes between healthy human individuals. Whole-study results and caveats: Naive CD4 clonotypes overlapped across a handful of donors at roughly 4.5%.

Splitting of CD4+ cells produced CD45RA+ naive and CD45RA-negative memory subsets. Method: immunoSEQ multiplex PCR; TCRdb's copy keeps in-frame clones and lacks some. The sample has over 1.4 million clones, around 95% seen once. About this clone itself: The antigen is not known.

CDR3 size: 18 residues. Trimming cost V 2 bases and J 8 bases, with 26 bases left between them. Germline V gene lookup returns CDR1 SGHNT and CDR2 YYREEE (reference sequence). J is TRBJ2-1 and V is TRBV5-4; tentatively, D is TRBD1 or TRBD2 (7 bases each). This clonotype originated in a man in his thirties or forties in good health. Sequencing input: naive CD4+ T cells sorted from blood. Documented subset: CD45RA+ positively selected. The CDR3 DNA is TGTGCCAGCAGCTTTTACCTGATGACAGGGCGGGGGAGGCATGAGCAGTTCTTC. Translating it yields CASSFYLMTGRGRHEQFF.